This T cell receptor (beta chain) came from a study of regulatory T cells in long-lasting Graves disease. Time point indicated: newly diagnosed GD, antithyroid drugs for less than 3 months. Generation of the TCR library employed RNA extracted from PBMCs. V lost 1 base to trimming and J lost 0 bases; unmatched junction nucleotides: 11. Germline values: CDR1 LGHDT, CDR2 YNNKEL (reference sequence). The length of the CDR3 is 20 residues. This clonotype was picked up a small number of times. Construction of the TCR beta libraries employed iRepertoire HTBI primers in conjunction with Arm-PCR of CDR3 regions. Each CDR3 protein is one row after TCRdb ran MiXCR on the multiplex PCR reads. The sample lists about 440,000 distinct CDR3 sequences; about 15% were seen once. These data also formed part of another study, on T cells in Graves' hyperthyroidism and ophthalmopathy. As that report states: Each patient was aged 18 to 65 and had newly diagnosed hyperthyroidism of under 2 months' duration. Investigators excluded patients with uncontrolled infection, other autoimmune disease, pregnancy or lactation. In blood, most of the thyroid clonotypes expanded above 0.001 were also present. Prediction of ophthalmopathy progression came a median around 6.5 months pre-onset.

This chain joins TRBV3-1 and TRBJ1-5; TRBD1 matches at 11 bases. The sequencing used peripheral blood mononuclear cells (PBMCs), collected at new diagnosis, from a patient treated with antithyroid drugs. This receptor was obtained from a woman in her 30s with Graves disease. CDR3 nucleotide sequence: TGTGCCAGCAGCCAAGGGCGGGAGGGACAGGGGGAACATAGCAATCAGCCCCAGCATTTT. It translates to CASSQGREGQGEHSNQPQHF. Supplemented by reference TRBV3-1 and TRBJ1-5, the full variable domain reads DTAVSQTPKYLVTQMGNDKSIKCEQNLGHDTMYWYKQDSKKFLKIMFSYNNKELIINETVPNRFSPKSPDKAHLNLHINSLELGDSAVYFCASSQGREGQGEHSNQPQHFGDGTRLSIL.